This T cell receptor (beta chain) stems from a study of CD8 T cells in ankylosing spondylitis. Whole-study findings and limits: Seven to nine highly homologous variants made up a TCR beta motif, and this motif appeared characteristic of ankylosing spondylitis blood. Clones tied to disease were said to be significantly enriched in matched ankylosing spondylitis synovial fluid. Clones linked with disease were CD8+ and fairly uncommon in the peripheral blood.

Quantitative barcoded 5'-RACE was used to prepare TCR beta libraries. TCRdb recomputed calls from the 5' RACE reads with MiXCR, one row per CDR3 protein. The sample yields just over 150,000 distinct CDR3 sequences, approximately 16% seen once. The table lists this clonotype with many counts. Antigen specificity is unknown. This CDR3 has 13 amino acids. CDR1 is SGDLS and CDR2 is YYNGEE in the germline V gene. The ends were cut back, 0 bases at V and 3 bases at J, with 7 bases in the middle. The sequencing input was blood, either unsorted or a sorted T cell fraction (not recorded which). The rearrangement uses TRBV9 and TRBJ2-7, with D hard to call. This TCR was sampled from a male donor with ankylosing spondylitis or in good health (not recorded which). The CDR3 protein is CASSVGPDYEQYF. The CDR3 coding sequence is TGTGCCAGCAGCGTAGGTCCCGACTACGAGCAGTACTTC.